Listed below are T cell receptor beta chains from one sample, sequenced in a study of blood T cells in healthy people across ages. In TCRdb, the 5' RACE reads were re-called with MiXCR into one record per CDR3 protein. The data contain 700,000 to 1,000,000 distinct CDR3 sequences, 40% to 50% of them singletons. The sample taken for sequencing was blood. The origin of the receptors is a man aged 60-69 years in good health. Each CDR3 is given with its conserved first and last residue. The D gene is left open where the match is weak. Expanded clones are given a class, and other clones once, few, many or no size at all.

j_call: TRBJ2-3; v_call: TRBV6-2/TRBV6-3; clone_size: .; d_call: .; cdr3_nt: TGTGCCGGCAGTTACTCGACAGGACGCACAGATACGCAGTATTTT; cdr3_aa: CAGSYSTGRTDTQYF
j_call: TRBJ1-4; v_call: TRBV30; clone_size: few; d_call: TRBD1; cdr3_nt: TGTGCCTGGAGGGACACTACAGGGGTGGGTGGAAAACTGTTTTTT; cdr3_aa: CAWRDTTGVGGKLFF
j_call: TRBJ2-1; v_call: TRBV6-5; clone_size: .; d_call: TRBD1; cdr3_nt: TGTGCCAGCAGTTACGCACCCAGGGGGCTGGATGAGCAGTTCTTC; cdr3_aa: CASSYAPRGLDEQFF
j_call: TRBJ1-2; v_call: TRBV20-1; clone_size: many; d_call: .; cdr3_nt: TGCAGTGCGGCGAATCTAAGGTCTTACTATGGCTACACCTTC; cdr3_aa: CSAANLRSYYGYTF
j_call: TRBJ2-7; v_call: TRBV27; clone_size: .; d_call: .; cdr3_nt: TGTGCCAGCGGTCTCGGACCCTACTACGAGCAGTACTTC; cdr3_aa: CASGLGPYYEQYF
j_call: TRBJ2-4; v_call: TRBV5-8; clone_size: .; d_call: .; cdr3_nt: TGTGCCAGCAGCTTCGGGGTAGACAAAAACATTCAGTACTTC; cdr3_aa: CASSFGVDKNIQYF
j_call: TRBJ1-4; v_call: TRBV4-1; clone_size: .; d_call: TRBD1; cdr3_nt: TGCGCCAGCAGCCAAGCGAATACAGGGGGAAATGAAAAACTGTTTTTT; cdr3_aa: CASSQANTGGNEKLFF
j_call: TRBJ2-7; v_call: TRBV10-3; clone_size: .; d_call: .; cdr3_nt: TGTGCCAACAGTGAGGCTCGTTTTGAATACGAGCAGTACTTC; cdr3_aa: CANSEARFEYEQYF
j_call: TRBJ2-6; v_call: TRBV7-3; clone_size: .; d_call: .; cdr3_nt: TGTGCCAGCAGCTTAAGACCCCTAGGACTGACGTCTGGGGCCAACGTCCTGACTTTC; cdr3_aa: CASSLRPLGLTSGANVLTF
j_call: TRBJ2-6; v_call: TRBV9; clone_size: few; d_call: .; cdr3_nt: TGTGCCAGCAGCCCGGACTCGTTTGACAACGTCCTGACTTTC; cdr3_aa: CASSPDSFDNVLTF
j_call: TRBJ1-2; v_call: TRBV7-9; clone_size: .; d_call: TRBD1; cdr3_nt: TGTGCCAGCAGCACGGGACAGACTTTCTATGGCTACACCTTC; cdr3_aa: CASSTGQTFYGYTF
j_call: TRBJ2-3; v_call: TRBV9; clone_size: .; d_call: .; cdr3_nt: TGTGCCAGCAGCGTACAGACCACAGATACGCAGTATTTT; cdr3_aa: CASSVQTTDTQYF
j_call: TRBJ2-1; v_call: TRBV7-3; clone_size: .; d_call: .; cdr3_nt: TGTGCCAGCAGCTTAAAGGCAGGGACTGAGCAGTTCTTC; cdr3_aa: CASSLKAGTEQFF
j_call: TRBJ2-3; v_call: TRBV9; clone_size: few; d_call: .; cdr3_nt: TGTGCCAGCAGCACCAAACAGGACTCCACAGATACGCAGTATTTT; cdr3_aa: CASSTKQDSTDTQYF
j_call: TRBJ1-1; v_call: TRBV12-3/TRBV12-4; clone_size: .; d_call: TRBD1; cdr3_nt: TGTGCCAGCAGGCCCGGGACAGGGGGCTCGGAAGCTTTCTTT; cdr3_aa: CASRPGTGGSEAFF
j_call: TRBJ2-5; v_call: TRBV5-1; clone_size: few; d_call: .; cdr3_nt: TGCGCCAGCAGCACTCGAGAGGGGCTAGGGACCCAGTACTTC; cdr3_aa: CASSTREGLGTQYF
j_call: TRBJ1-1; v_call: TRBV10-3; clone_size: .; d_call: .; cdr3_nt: TGTGCCATCAGACGTGGACTCGCTAACACTGAAGCTTTCTTT; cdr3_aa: CAIRRGLANTEAFF
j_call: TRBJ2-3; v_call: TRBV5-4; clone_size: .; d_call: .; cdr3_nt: TGTGCCAGCAGCTTGGCCTTTGGGGACACAGATACGCAGTATTTT; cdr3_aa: CASSLAFGDTDTQYF
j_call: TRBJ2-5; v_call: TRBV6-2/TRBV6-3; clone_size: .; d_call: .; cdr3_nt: TGTGCCAGCAGTTCCGAAGACAGGCACCAAGAGACCCAGTACTTC; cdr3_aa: CASSSEDRHQETQYF
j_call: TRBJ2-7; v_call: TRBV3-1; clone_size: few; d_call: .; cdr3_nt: TGTGCCAGCAGCCGAACAGGGTCCCGCTCCTACGAGCAGTACTTC; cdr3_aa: CASSRTGSRSYEQYF
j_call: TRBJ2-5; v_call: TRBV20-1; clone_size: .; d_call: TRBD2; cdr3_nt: TGCAGTGCTAGATCCGGGACTACGCAAGAGACCCAGTACTTC; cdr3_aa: CSARSGTTQETQYF
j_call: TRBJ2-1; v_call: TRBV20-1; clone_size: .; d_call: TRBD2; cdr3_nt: TGCAGTGCCCCCCGGGGAAGCGGGGGGTACAATGAGCAGTTCTTC; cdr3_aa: CSAPRGSGGYNEQFF
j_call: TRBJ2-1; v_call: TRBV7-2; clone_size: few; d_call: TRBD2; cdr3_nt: TGTGCCAGCAGCTTAGAATTACTAGCGGGGGGCCTTGGCGAGCAGTTCTTC; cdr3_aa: CASSLELLAGGLGEQFF
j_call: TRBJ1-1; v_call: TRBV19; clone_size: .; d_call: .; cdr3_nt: TGTGCCAGTAGTAGGCCAGTCAGGACTTTGAACACTGAAGCTTTCTTT; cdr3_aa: CASSRPVRTLNTEAFF
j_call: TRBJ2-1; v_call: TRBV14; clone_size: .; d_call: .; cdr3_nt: TGTGCCAGCAGCCAAGATACCGGGGGGCGAAGGTACAATGAGCAGTTCTTC; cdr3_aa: CASSQDTGGRRYNEQFF
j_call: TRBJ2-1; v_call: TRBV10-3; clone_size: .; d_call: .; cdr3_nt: TGTGCCATCAGTGAGGGTCGGACAGACCAAGGGTACAATGAGCAGTTCTTC; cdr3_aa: CAISEGRTDQGYNEQFF
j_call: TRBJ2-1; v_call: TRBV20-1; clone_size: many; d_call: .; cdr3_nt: TGCAGTGCTAGGGTAGCTGGGCAGAGCAATGAGCAGTTCTTC; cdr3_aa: CSARVAGQSNEQFF
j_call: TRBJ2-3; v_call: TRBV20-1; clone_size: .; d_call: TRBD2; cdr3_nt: TGCAGTGCTGGAGATCCTAGCGGGGGGGCCCCAGATACGCAGTATTTT; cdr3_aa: CSAGDPSGGAPDTQYF